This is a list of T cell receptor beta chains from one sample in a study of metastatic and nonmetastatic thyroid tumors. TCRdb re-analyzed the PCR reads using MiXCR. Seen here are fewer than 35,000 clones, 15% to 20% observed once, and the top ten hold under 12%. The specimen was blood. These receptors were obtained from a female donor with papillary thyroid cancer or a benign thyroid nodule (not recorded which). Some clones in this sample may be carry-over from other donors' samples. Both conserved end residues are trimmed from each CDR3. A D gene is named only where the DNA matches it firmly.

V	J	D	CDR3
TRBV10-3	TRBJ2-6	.	AISRHGAKVLT
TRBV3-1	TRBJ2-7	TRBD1	ASSQQGAPFYEQY
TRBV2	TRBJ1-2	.	ASIAGEALYGYT
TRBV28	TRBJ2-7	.	ASSGREISYEQY
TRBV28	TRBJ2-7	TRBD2	ASSLASGIYEQY
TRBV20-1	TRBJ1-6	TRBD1	SATPRQGSSYNSPLH
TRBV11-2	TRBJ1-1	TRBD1	ASSFTGGLDEAF
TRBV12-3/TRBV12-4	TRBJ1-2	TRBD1	ASSGRQGPYGYT
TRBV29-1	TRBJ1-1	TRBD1	SALQGYGTEAF
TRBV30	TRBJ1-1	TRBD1	AWSETGSTTGTEAF
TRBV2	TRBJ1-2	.	ASSVEQHYGYT
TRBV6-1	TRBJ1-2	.	ASSENVEAGRYGYT
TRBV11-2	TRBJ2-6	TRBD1	ASSVDRVEAGANVLT
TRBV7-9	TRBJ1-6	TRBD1	ASIWDRNSPLH
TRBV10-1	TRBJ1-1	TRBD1	ASSPGGGLNTEAF
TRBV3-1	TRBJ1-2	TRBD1	ASSQGTGLGYGYT
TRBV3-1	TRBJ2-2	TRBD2	ASSQLGLDTGELF
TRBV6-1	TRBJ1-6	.	ASSEPGSNSPLH
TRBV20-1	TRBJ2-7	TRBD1	SAIPPGQGAFEQY
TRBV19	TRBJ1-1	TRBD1	ASSLQTGVNTEAF
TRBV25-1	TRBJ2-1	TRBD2	ASSYPTGTSGGPSYNEQF
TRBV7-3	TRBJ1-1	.	ASSGGLGGSEAF
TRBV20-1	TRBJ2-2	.	SASKDGSNPGELF
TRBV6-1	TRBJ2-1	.	ASSAGVLMSYNEQF
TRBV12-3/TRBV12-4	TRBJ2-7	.	ASSRKLGGLDSYEQY
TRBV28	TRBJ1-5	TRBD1	ASSLGLTGDQPQH
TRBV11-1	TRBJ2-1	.	ASSLAHLRQGLYNEQF
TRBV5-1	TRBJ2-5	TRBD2	ASSLEYGGETQY
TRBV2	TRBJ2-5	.	ASSGEFGETQY
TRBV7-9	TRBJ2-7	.	ASSLGQWADEQY
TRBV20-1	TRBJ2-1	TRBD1	SPMNGDRDEQF
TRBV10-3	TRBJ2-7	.	AISPTAGTGNYEQY
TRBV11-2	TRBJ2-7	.	ASTPGAGTSYEQY
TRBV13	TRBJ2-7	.	ASSDRLGVVPHEQY
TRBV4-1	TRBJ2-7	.	ASSQVAPGHSYEQY
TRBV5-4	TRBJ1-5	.	ASSSGLNTNSNQPQH
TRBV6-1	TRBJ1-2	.	ASSARDIYCYT
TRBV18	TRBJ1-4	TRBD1	ASSPSVTGGEKLF
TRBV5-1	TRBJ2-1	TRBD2	ASSWETSGAYNEQF
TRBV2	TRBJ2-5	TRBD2	ASSERASGAQRETQY
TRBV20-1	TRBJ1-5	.	SARETGLYQPPH